These 15 T cell receptor beta chains share one sample of origin, sequenced in a study of beta chain features in type 1 diabetes (dated by TCRdb to about 2018). What the authors observed across the whole study: In all four CD4+ subsets, TCRB CDR3 length was moderately but significantly shorter in type 1 diabetes patients.

Antigens for these TCRs are unknown. The method was the immunoSEQ multiplex PCR assay. All of the isolated RNA was reverse transcribed with the High Capacity cDNA Reverse Transcription Kit, so expressed TCRB transcripts were sequenced. What TCRdb holds here is the immuneACCESS table cut down to in-frame rearrangements. Part of the clones is not present; checked against another copy, under half of the missing clones reflect an unresolved V gene, and the others are unexplained. Across this sample there are over 20,000 clones, with 49% seen only once. The ten top clones hold 0.3% to 0.35% of the sample. Sequenced material: stem cell memory CD4+ T cells from blood. The meaning of the sample's cell subset or site label: stem cell-like memory CD4+ T cells. The receptors derive from a young man with type 1 diabetes.

This clone has only a few counts. The chain employs TRBV5-1 and TRBJ2-5; a possible D gene is TRBD2 (6 bases). This CDR3 spans 13 amino acids. In germline, CDR1 is SGHRS, CDR2 YFSETQ. V lost 3 bases and J lost 2, with 8 bases in between. For the CDR3, the DNA is TGCGCCAGCAGCTACGGGGGTCAAGAGACCCAGTACTTC. This encodes CASSYGGQETQYF.

The gene calls are TRBV29-1 and TRBJ1-2; TRBD1 might be the D (6 bases). This CDR3 comprises 12 residues. The ends were cut back, 6 bases at V and 0 bases at J, with 8 bases in the middle. Germline lookup yields CDR1 SQVTM and CDR2 ANQGSEA. The chain's CDR3 is CSVQGANYGYTF. CDR3 sequence (DNA): TGCAGCGTACAGGGTGCTAACTATGGCTACACCTTC.

This clone has more than one count but fewer than ten. CDR3 in DNA: TGTGCCAGCAGCGGACTAACGGGGACCCAGTACTTC. Its translation is CASSGLTGTQYF. This chain links TRBV6-5 with TRBJ2-5, with a tentative D call TRBD2 (6 bases). The CDR3 has 12 amino acids. Trimming removed 6 bases at V and 7 bases at J, with 12 bases between. CDR1 is MNHEY and CDR2 is SVGAGI in the germline V gene.

V gene TRBV28 combines with J gene TRBJ2-3; D possibly corresponds to TRBD2 (6 bases). The CDR3 totals 17 residues. Germline CDR1 reads MDHEN; CDR2 reads SYDVKM. Trimming removed 2 bases from V and 4 bases from J, with 19 bases in between. The CDR3 DNA is TGTGCCAGCAGTTTACCCCGAACAGCGGGCCGACCAGATACGCAGTATTTT. Its protein product is CASSLPRTAGRPDTQYF. Filled out from reference TRBV28 and TRBJ2-3, the complete variable domain reads DVKVTQSSRYLVKRTGEKVFLECVQDMDHENMFWYRQDPGLGLRLIYFSYDVKMKEKGDIPEGYSVSREKKERFSLILESASTNQTSMYLCASSLPRTAGRPDTQYFGPGTRLTVL.

The rearrangement joins TRBV5-1 to TRBJ2-7; 8 bases match TRBD1. V was pared by 1 base and J by 7 bases, with 10 bases of the junction left unmatched. CDR3 size: 15 residues. Germline CDR1 and CDR2: SGHRS and YFSETQ. The CDR3 region is CASSLSTGAQREQYF. CDR3 bases: TGCGCCAGCAGCTTGTCGACAGGGGCGCAAAGAGAGCAGTACTTC. Complete variable domain (other parts from reference TRBV5-1 and TRBJ2-7): KAGVTQTPRYLIKTRGQQVTLSCSPISGHRSVSWYQQTPGQGLQFLFEYFSETQRNKGNFPGRFSGRQFSNSRSEMNVSTLELGDSALYLCASSLSTGAQREQYFGPGTRLTVT.

This clone was seen a few times. The chain recombines TRBV29-1 with TRBJ1-1; D is perhaps TRBD1 (6 bases). The V end was cut by 3 bases, the J end by 9 bases, with 14 bases between. Per the germline V gene, CDR1 is SQVTM and CDR2 is ANQGSEA. There are 12 residues in the CDR3. CDR3 loop: CSVEGETGQAFF. In DNA form, the CDR3 reads TGCAGCGTTGAGGGGGAGACAGGACAAGCTTTCTTT. Drawing the rest from reference TRBV29-1 and TRBJ1-1, the complete variable domain is SAVISQKPSRDICQRGTSLTIQCQVDSQVTMMFWYRQQPGQSLTLIATANQGSEATYESGFVIDKFPISRPNLTFSTLTVSNMSPEDSSIYLCSVEGETGQAFFGQGTRLTVV.

This clone has only a few counts. V usage is TRBV25-1 and J usage is TRBJ2-1, with 10 bases fitting TRBD2. The CDR3 sequence is 15 residues long. Germline assignment: CDR1 MGHDK and CDR2 SYGVNS. V shed 5 bases, J shed 0 bases, and the junction held 1 base outside the gene matches. CDR3 residues: CASSLAGASYNEQFF. The CDR3 nucleotides are TGTGCCAGCAGTCTAGCGGGGGCCTCCTACAATGAGCAGTTCTTC.

This chain connects TRBV19 to TRBJ1-1; D is unresolved. Per germline, CDR1 LNHDA and CDR2 SQIVND (reference sequence). Trimming took 5 bases from V and 1 from J, leaving 8 bases between them. The CDR3 loop spans 13 amino acids. The CDR3 sequence is CASSAKRNTEAFF. CDR3 in DNA: TGTGCCAGTAGTGCTAAGAGGAACACTGAAGCTTTCTTT.

J is TRBJ2-1 and V is TRBV5-1, with 7 bases aligning to TRBD2. The germline CDR1 and CDR2 sequences are SGHRS and YFSETQ. V dropped 0 bases and J dropped 2; count of bases not matched to a gene: 2. This CDR3 is 15 amino acids long. This CDR3 is CASSLASGPYNEQFF. DNA of the CDR3: TGCGCCAGCAGCTTGGCTAGCGGCCCCTACAATGAGCAGTTCTTC. Drawing the rest from reference TRBV5-1 and TRBJ2-1, the complete variable domain is KAGVTQTPRYLIKTRGQQVTLSCSPISGHRSVSWYQQTPGQGLQFLFEYFSETQRNKGNFPGRFSGRQFSNSRSEMNVSTLELGDSALYLCASSLASGPYNEQFFGPGTRLTVL.

This clone appeared a single time. The rearrangement joins TRBV5-8 to TRBJ2-5; maybe TRBD1 (5 bases). This CDR3 is 14 amino acids long. Germline values: CDR1 SGHTS, CDR2 YDEGEE. V was clipped by 0 bases and J by 3 bases, with 9 bases between them. DNA of the CDR3: TGTGCCAGCAGCTTGGAGGGGAAAGAAGAGACCCAGTACTTC. Translated: CASSLEGKEETQYF.

V is TRBV5-1 and J is TRBJ2-1, with D uncertain. This CDR3 is built from 13 residues. Trimming took off 1 base at V and 6 bases at J, with 8 bases between the two ends. Per germline, CDR1 SGHRS and CDR2 YFSETQ. As DNA, the CDR3 is TGCGCCAGCAGCTTGTATCCGGGCAATGAGCAGTTCTTC. It translates to CASSLYPGNEQFF.

This chain links TRBV19 with TRBJ1-3; 7 bases match TRBD1. Losses at the gene ends were 5 bases for V and 3 bases for J; bases not matched to a gene: 4. CDR1 is LNHDA, CDR2 SQIVND, per germline (reference sequence). This CDR3 region has 14 residues. The CDR3 loop reads CASSLRQGGNTIYF. CDR3 nucleotide sequence: TGTGCCAGTAGTCTGCGACAGGGTGGAAACACCATATATTTT.

The chain carries TRBV5-4 and TRBJ2-3, with 11 positions matching TRBD2. V trimming: 6 bases; J trimming: 6 bases; junction bases outside the gene matches: 9. The V gene's germline CDR1 is SGHNT and CDR2 YYREEE (reference sequence). CDR3 length: 15 amino acids. CDR3 nucleotide sequence: TGTGCCAGCAACCCACTAGCGGGAGCATCGGATACGCAGTATTTT. Protein: CASNPLAGASDTQYF. The full variable domain, completed using reference TRBV5-4 and TRBJ2-3, is ETGVTQSPTHLIKTRGQQVTLRCSSQSGHNTVSWYQQALGQGPQFIFQYYREEENGRGNFPPRFSGLQFPNYSSELNVNALELDDSALYLCASNPLAGASDTQYFGPGTRLTVL.

This chain connects TRBV29-1 to TRBJ2-3; 7 nucleotides align to TRBD2. CDR1 is SQVTM, CDR2 ANQGSEA, per germline. CDR3 size: 11 residues. J lost 9 bases, V lost 7 bases, and 7 bases had no gene match. CDR3 sequence: CSDRLRGTQYF. Here the CDR3 DNA reads TGCAGCGATCGACTGCGGGGGACGCAGTATTTT.

The chain carries TRBV9 and TRBJ2-2; D is perhaps TRBD2 (6 bases). Germline assignment: CDR1 SGDLS and CDR2 YYNGEE. This CDR3 is 17 amino acids long. V was shortened by 2 bases and J by 0 bases, with 14 bases between the two germline ends. DNA of the CDR3: TGTGCCAGCAGCGTGGGGGGACGGGGGACGAACACCGGGGAGCTGTTTTTT. The encoded protein is CASSVGGRGTNTGELFF.